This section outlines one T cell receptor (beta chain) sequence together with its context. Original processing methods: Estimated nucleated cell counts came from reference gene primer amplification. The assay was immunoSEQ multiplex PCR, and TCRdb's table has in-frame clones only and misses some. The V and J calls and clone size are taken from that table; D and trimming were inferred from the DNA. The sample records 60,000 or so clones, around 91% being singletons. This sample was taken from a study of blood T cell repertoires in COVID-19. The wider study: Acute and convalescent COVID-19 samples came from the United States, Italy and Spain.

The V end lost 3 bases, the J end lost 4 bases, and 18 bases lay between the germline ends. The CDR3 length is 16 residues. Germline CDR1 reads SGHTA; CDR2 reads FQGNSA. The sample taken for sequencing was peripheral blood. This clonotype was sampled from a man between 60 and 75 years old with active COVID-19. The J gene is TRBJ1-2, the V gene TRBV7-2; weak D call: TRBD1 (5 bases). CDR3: CASSLKRDFWSYGYTF. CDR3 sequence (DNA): TGTGCCAGCAGCTTGAAGAGGGACTTTTGGTCCTATGGCTACACCTTC.